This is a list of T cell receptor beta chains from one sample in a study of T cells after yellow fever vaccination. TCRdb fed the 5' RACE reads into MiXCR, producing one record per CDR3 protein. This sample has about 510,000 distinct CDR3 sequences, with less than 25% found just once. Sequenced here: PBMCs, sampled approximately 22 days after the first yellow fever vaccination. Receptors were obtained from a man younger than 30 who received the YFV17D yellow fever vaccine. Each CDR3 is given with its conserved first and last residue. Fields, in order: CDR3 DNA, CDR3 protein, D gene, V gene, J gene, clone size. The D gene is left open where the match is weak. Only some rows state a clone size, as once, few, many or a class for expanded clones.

CDR3 DNA: TGTGCCAGCTCACCGAGGTCCGGACTGGCCACCGAGACCCAGTACTTC
CDR3 protein: CASSPRSGLATETQYF
D gene: .
V gene: TRBV18
J gene: TRBJ2-5
clone size: .

CDR3 DNA: TGTGCCAGCAGTCCCCTCCATCTGGGACAGGGGACTCGACAGCCCCAGCATTTT
CDR3 protein: CASSPLHLGQGTRQPQHF
D gene: TRBD1
V gene: TRBV6-5
J gene: TRBJ1-5
clone size: few

CDR3 DNA: TGCAGTGCCGGGGGTTTGCGCAATCAGCCCCAGCATTTT
CDR3 protein: CSAGGLRNQPQHF
D gene: .
V gene: TRBV20-1
J gene: TRBJ1-5
clone size: few

CDR3 DNA: TGTGCCACCAGCACAAAAAGAAACACCATATATTTT
CDR3 protein: CATSTKRNTIYF
D gene: .
V gene: TRBV15
J gene: TRBJ1-3
clone size: few

CDR3 DNA: TGTGCCAGCGGAAACAGGGGGGATGAAAAACTGTTTTTT
CDR3 protein: CASGNRGDEKLFF
D gene: TRBD1
V gene: TRBV3-1
J gene: TRBJ1-4
clone size: .

CDR3 DNA: TGTGCCAGCACCCGACAGGGGATGAACACTGAAGCTTTCTTT
CDR3 protein: CASTRQGMNTEAFF
D gene: TRBD1
V gene: TRBV7-2
J gene: TRBJ1-1
clone size: .

CDR3 DNA: TGCAGTGCCCGACCGGGACAGGGAACCTATGGCTACACCTTC
CDR3 protein: CSARPGQGTYGYTF
D gene: TRBD1
V gene: TRBV20-1
J gene: TRBJ1-2
clone size: .

CDR3 DNA: TGTGCCAGCAGCTTAGTTGCTAGCGGGGGTCCATCATCCTACAATGAGCAGTTCTTC
CDR3 protein: CASSLVASGGPSSYNEQFF
D gene: TRBD2
V gene: TRBV11-1
J gene: TRBJ2-1
clone size: .

CDR3 DNA: TGTGCCAGCAGTTTTAGCGGGTATGGAGGGGAGCTGTTTTTT
CDR3 protein: CASSFSGYGGELFF
D gene: TRBD2
V gene: TRBV12-3/TRBV12-4
J gene: TRBJ2-2
clone size: few

CDR3 DNA: TGTGCCAGCAGCTTAGGCCAGATAACCTTGAACACCGGGGAGCTGTTTTTT
CDR3 protein: CASSLGQITLNTGELFF
D gene: .
V gene: TRBV7-9
J gene: TRBJ2-2
clone size: .

CDR3 DNA: TGCAGCGTTGACCCAGGGGCCGGCTACGAGACCCAGTACTTC
CDR3 protein: CSVDPGAGYETQYF
D gene: .
V gene: TRBV29-1
J gene: TRBJ2-5
clone size: .

CDR3 DNA: TGCAGTGCTAGAAACCCGGGCGTAGATACGCAGTATTTT
CDR3 protein: CSARNPGVDTQYF
D gene: .
V gene: TRBV20-1
J gene: TRBJ2-3
clone size: .

CDR3 DNA: TGCGCCAGCAGCCAAGATCCTGGGACAGGCCGCACAGATACGCAGTATTTT
CDR3 protein: CASSQDPGTGRTDTQYF
D gene: TRBD1
V gene: TRBV4-1
J gene: TRBJ2-3
clone size: few

CDR3 DNA: TGTGCCAGCAGAGGGACAGGGCTTATTCAGCCCCAGCATTTT
CDR3 protein: CASRGTGLIQPQHF
D gene: TRBD1
V gene: TRBV12-3/TRBV12-4
J gene: TRBJ1-5
clone size: few

CDR3 DNA: TGCGCCAGCAGCTTGGGAGTCTGGCCCAAAAACATTCAGTACTTC
CDR3 protein: CASSLGVWPKNIQYF
D gene: .
V gene: TRBV5-1
J gene: TRBJ2-4
clone size: .

CDR3 DNA: TGCGCCAGCAGCCAAGGACCGGAGAACACTGAAGCTTTCTTT
CDR3 protein: CASSQGPENTEAFF
D gene: .
V gene: TRBV5-1
J gene: TRBJ1-1
clone size: .

CDR3 DNA: TGTGCCAGCACCTCCGGACAGGGCGAGTCACCCCTCCACTTT
CDR3 protein: CASTSGQGESPLHF
D gene: TRBD1
V gene: TRBV12-3/TRBV12-4
J gene: TRBJ1-6
clone size: .

CDR3 DNA: TGTGCCAGCAGCTATCTCGGTGCTTATCAGCCCCAGCATTTT
CDR3 protein: CASSYLGAYQPQHF
D gene: .
V gene: TRBV5-6
J gene: TRBJ1-5
clone size: .

CDR3 DNA: TGTGCCAGCAGTTACCTCTCCCGGGAAGTCGGGAATGAGCAGTTCTTC
CDR3 protein: CASSYLSREVGNEQFF
D gene: .
V gene: TRBV6-5
J gene: TRBJ2-1
clone size: .

CDR3 DNA: TGCGCCAGCAGCTTGTTTCCATCACAAGAGACCCAGTACTTC
CDR3 protein: CASSLFPSQETQYF
D gene: .
V gene: TRBV5-1
J gene: TRBJ2-5
clone size: .

CDR3 DNA: TGTGCCAGCAGTTTGGTGGGGATTCGCTCCTACGAGCAGTACTTC
CDR3 protein: CASSLVGIRSYEQYF
D gene: .
V gene: TRBV12-3/TRBV12-4
J gene: TRBJ2-7
clone size: few

CDR3 DNA: TGTGCCAGCAGCCTTGATGGCAGTTACAATGAGCAGTTCTTC
CDR3 protein: CASSLDGSYNEQFF
D gene: .
V gene: TRBV7-2
J gene: TRBJ2-1
clone size: few